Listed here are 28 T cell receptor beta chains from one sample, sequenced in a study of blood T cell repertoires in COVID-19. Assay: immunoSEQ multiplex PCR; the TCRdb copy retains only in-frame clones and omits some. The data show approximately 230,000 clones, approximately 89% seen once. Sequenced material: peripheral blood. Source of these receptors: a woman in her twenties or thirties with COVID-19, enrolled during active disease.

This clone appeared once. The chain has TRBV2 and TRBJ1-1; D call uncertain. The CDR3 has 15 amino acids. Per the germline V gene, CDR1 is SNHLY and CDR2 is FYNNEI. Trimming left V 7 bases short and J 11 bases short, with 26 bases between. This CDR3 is CASTRSHQTHRAAFF. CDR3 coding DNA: TGTGCCAGCACAAGAAGTCACCAAACCCACCGCGCGGCTTTCTTT.

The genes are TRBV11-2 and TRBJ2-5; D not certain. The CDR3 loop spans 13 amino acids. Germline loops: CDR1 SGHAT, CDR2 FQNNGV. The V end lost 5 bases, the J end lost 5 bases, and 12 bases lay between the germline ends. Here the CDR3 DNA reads TGTGCCAGCAGCCGTCACACAAAGGAGACCCAGTACTTC. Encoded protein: CASSRHTKETQYF.

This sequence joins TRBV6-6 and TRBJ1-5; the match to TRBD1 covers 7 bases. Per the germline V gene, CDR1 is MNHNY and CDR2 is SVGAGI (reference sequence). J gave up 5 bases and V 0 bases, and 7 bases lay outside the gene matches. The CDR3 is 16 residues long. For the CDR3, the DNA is TGTGCCAGCAGTTACTCGACGACAGGGAGCTATCAGCCCCAGCATTTT. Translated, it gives CASSYSTTGSYQPQHF.

CDR3 region: CASSLEGNSPLHF. DNA for the CDR3: TGTGCCAGCAGCTTAGAGGGGAATTCACCCCTCCACTTT. This chain joins TRBV7-9 and TRBJ1-6, with D perhaps matching TRBD1 (5 bases). CDR3 length equals 13 residues. Germline CDR1 and CDR2: SEHNR and FQNEAQ (reference sequence). The V end was cut by 1 base, the J end by 7 bases, with 5 bases between.

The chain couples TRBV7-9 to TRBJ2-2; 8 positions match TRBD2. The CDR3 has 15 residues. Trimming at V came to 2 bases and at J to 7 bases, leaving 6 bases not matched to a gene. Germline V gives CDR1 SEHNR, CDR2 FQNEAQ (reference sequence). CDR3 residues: CASSLLREEFGELFF. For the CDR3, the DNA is TGTGCCAGCAGCTTACTGCGGGAGGAGTTCGGGGAGCTGTTTTTT.

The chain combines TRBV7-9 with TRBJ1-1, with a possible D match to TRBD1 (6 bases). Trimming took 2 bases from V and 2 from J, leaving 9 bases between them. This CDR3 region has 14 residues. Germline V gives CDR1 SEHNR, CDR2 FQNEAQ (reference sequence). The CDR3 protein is CASSLRDINTEAFF. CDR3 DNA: TGTGCCAGCAGCTTAAGGGACATTAACACTGAAGCTTTCTTT.

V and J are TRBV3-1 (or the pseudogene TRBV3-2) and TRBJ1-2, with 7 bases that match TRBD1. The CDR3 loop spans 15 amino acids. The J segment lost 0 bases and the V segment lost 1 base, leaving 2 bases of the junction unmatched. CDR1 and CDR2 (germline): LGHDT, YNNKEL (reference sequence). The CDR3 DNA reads TGTGCCAGCAGCCAAGGACAGGGAGCTAACTATGGCTACACCTTC. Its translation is CASSQGQGANYGYTF.

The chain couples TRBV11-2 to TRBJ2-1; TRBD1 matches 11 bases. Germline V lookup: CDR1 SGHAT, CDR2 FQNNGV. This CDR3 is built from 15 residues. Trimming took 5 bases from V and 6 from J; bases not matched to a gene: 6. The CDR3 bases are TGTGCCAGCAGCCGAATCGGGACAGGGGGCAATGAGCAGTTCTTC. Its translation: CASSRIGTGGNEQFF.

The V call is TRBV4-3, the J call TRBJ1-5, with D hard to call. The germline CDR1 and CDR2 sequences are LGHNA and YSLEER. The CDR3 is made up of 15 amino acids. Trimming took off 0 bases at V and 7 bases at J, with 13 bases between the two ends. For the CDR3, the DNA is TGCGCCAGCAGCCAAGATCACGGGGAGGGACAGCCCCAGCATTTT. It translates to CASSQDHGEGQPQHF.

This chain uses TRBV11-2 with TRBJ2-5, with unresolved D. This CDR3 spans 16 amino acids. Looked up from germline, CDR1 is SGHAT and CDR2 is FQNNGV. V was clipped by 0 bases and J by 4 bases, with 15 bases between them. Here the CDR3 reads CASSLDRFPPRETQYF. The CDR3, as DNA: TGTGCCAGCAGCTTAGATCGATTTCCCCCGAGAGAGACCCAGTACTTC. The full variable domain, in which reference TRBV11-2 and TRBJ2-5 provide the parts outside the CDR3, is EAGVAQSPRYKIIEKRQSVAFWCNPISGHATLYWYQQILGQGPKLLIQFQNNGVVDDSQLPKDRFSAERLKGVDSTLKIQPAKLEDSAVYLCASSLDRFPPRETQYFGPGTRLLVL.

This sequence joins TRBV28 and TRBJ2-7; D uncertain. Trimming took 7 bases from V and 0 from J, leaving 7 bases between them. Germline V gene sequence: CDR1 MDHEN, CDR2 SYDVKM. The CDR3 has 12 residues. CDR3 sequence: CASKSSSYEQYF. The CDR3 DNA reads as TGTGCCAGCAAATCGAGCTCCTACGAGCAGTACTTC.

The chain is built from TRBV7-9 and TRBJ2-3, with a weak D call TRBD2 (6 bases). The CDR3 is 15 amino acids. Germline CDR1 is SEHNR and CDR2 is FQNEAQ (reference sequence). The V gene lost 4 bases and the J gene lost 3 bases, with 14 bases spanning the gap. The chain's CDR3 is CASSWAGSRTDTQYF. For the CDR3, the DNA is TGTGCCAGCAGCTGGGCGGGAAGTCGTACAGATACGCAGTATTTT.

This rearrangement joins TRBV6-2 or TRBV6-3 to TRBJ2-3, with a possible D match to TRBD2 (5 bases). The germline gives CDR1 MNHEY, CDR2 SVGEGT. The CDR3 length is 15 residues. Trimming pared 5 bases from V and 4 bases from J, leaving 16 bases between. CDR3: CASSPGRVGADTQYF. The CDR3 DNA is TGTGCCAGCAGTCCGGGGAGAGTGGGCGCAGATACGCAGTATTTT.

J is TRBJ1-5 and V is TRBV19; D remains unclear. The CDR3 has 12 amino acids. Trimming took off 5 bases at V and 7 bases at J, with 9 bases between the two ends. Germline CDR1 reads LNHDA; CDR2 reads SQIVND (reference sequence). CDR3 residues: CASSHGGQPQHF. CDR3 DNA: TGTGCCAGTAGTCACGGAGGCCAGCCCCAGCATTTT.

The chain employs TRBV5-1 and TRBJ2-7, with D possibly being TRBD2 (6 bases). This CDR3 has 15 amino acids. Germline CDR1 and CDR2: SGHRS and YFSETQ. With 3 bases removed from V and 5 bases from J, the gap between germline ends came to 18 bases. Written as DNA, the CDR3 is TGCGCCAGCAGCTCCCGGGACTCCCCTCTAGACGAGCAGTACTTC. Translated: CASSSRDSPLDEQYF.

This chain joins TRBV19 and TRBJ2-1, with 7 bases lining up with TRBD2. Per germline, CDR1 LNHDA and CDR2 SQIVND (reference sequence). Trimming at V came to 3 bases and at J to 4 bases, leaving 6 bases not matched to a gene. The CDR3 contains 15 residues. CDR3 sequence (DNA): TGTGCCAGTAGTATCCGGCTAGCGGCATACAATGAGCAGTTCTTC. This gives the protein CASSIRLAAYNEQFF.

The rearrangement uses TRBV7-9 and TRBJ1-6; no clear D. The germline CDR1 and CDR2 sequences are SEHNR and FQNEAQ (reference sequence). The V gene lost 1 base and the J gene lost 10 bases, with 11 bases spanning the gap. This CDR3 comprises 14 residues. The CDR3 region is CASSLEVVGSPLHF. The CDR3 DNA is TGTGCCAGCAGCTTAGAGGTCGTGGGCTCACCCCTCCACTTT.

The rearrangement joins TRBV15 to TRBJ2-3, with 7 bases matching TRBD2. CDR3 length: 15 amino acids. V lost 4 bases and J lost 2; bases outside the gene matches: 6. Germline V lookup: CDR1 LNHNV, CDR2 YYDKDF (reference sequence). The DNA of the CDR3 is TGTGCCACCAGCACCGGGACTACAACCACAGATACGCAGTATTTT. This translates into CATSTGTTTTDTQYF.

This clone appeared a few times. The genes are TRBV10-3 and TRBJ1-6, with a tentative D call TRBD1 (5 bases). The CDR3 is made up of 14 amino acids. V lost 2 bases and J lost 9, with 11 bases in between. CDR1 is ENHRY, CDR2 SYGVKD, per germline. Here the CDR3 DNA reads TGTGCCATCAGTGAGACAGGAAGGGGTTCACCCCTCCACTTT. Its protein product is CAISETGRGSPLHF.

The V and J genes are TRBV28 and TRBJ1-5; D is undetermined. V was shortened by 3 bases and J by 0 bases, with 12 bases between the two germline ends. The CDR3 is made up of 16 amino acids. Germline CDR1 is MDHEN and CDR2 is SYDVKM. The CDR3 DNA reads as TGTGCCAGCAGTTTTTCACAGAAATATAGCAATCAGCCCCAGCATTTT. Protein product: CASSFSQKYSNQPQHF.

In nucleotides, the CDR3 is TGTGCCAGCAGTTCCTCCACCCGGACAGGTCTTCTTGGCGGCTACACCTTC. As protein: CASSSSTRTGLLGGYTF. The chain uses TRBV27 and TRBJ1-2; 7 positions agree with TRBD1. V was clipped by 4 bases and J by 8 bases; unmatched bases: 19. Germline CDR1 reads MNHEY; CDR2 reads SMNVEV (reference sequence). The CDR3 sequence is 17 residues long.

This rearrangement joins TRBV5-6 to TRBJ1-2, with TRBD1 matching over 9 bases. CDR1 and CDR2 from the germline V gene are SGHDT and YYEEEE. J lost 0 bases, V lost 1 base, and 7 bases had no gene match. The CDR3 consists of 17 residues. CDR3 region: CASSLFGQGIANYGYTF. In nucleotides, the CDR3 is TGTGCCAGCAGCTTGTTCGGACAGGGGATAGCTAACTATGGCTACACCTTC. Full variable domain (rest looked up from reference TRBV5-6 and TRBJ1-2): DAGVTQSPTHLIKTRGQQVTLRCSPKSGHDTVSWYQQALGQGPQFIFQYYEEEERQRGNFPDRFSGHQFPNYSSELNVNALLLGDSALYLCASSLFGQGIANYGYTFGSGTRLTVV.

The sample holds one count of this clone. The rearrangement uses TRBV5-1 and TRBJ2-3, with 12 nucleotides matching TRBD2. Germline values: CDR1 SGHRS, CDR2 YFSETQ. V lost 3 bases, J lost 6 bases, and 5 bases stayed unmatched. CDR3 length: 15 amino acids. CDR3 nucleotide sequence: TGCGCCAGCAGCTCTAGCGGGGGGGCCCCCGATACGCAGTATTTT. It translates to CASSSSGGAPDTQYF.

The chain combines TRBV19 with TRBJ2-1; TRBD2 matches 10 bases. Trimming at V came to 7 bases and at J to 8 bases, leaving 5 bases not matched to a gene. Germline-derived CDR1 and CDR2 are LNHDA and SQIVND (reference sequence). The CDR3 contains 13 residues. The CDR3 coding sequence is TGTGCCAGTAATCTAGCGGGAGTACATGAGCAGTTCTTC. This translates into CASNLAGVHEQFF.

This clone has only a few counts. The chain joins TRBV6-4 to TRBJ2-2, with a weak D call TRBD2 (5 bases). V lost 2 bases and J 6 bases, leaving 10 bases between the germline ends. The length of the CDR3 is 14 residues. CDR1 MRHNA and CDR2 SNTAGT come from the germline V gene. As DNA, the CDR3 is TGTGCCAGCAGTGACGATGGACTCCCCGGGGAGCTGTTTTTT. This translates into CASSDDGLPGELFF.

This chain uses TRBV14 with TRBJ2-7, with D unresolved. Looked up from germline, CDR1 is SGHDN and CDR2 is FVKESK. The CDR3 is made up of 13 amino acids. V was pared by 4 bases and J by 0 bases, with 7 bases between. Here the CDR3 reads CASSPSLSYEQYF. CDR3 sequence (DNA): TGTGCCAGCAGCCCGTCCCTCTCCTACGAGCAGTACTTC.

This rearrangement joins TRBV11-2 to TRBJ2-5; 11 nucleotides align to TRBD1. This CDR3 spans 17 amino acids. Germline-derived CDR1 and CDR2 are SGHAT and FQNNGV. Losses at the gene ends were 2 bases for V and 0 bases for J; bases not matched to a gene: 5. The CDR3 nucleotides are TGTGCCAGCAGCTTACGAGGGGGACAGGGGGACCAAGAGACCCAGTACTTC. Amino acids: CASSLRGGQGDQETQYF.

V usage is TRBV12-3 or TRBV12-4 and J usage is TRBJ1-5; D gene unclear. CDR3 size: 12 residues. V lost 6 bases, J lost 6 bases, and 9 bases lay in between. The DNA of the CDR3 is TGTGCCAGCAGGGGGAGCTCTCAGCCCCAGCATTTT. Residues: CASRGSSQPQHF.